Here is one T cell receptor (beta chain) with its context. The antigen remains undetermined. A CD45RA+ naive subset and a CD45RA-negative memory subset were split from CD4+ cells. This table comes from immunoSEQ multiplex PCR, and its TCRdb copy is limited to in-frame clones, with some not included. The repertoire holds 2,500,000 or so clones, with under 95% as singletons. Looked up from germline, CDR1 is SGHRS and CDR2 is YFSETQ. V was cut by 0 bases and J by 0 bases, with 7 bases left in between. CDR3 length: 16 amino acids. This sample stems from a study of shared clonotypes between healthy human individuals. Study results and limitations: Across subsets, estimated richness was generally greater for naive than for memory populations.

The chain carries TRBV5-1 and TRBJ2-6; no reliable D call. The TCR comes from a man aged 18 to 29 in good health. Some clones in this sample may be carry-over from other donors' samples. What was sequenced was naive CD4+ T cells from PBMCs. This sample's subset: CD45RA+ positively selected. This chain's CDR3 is CASSLGYTSGANVLTF. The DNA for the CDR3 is TGCGCCAGCAGCTTGGGTTACACCTCTGGGGCCAACGTCCTGACTTTC. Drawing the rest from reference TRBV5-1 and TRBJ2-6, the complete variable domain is KAGVTQTPRYLIKTRGQQVTLSCSPISGHRSVSWYQQTPGQGLQFLFEYFSETQRNKGNFPGRFSGRQFSNSRSEMNVSTLELGDSALYLCASSLGYTSGANVLTFGAGSRLTVL.